The clone carrying this T cell receptor (beta chain) appeared a few times. Its matching antigen is unknown. Germline V CDR1 and CDR2: GTSNPN, SVGIG (reference sequence). V was clipped by 6 bases and J by 6 bases; unmatched bases: 3. The CDR3 is 14 residues long. These data originate in a study of beta chain features in type 1 diabetes. The wider study: All samples together contributed 90 million to 130 million sorted cells for examination.

Donors contributed one heparinised blood draw apiece, averaging roughly 0.12 L. Sort purity for all populations was recorded as exceeding 98%. Sequenced material consisted of expressed TCRB transcripts (all of the isolated RNA was reverse transcribed). Repertoires were generated with immunoSEQ multiplex PCR, while TCRdb's copy carries only in-frame clones and drops some. The sample holds 130,000 to 150,000 clones, around an eighth seen once. Study observations and caveats: Across all four CD4+ subsets, people with type 1 diabetes showed modestly shorter TCRB CDR3s.

Sequences were obtained from central memory CD4+ T cells from blood. This sequence was found in a man aged 18 to 29 with type 1 diabetes. V is TRBV30 and J is TRBJ2-1, with TRBD2 matching 15 bases. The CDR3 DNA is TGTGCCTGTCCGGGACTAGCGGGGGGCAATGAGCAGTTCTTC. Protein: CACPGLAGGNEQFF. Variable domain in full (rest from reference TRBV30 and TRBJ2-1): SQTIHQWPATLVQPVGSPLSLECTVEGTSNPNLYWYRQAAGRGLQLLFYSVGIGQISSEVPQNLSASRPQDRQFILSSKKLLLSDSGFYLCACPGLAGGNEQFFGPGTRLTVL.